The sequence of this T cell receptor (beta chain) was determined in a study of cytomegalovirus exposure and HLA in healthy donors. Study results and limitations: Further analysis was carried out later, and it showed several of the most significant clusters appearing linked to common viral pathogens. Earlier analysis found most TCR beta V segments productive about 90% or about 30% of the time. Most TCR sequences were seen very rarely across donors, but some public TCRs occurred in many.

Vbeta (60) and Jbeta (13) primers were used in the PCR. Here immunoSEQ multiplex PCR was the method, and the copy in TCRdb shows in-frame clones only, minus some. This table has about 200,000 clones, about 80% appearing once. This CDR3 comprises 14 residues. V lost 2 bases and J 1 base, leaving 10 bases between the germline ends. Germline values: CDR1 SGHRS, CDR2 YFSETQ. Concerning this clone: Its antigen is not identified.

The chain has TRBV5-1 and TRBJ2-7, with D possibly being TRBD1 (6 bases). Material: PBMCs. The receptor comes from a male donor in good health and CMV-seronegative. The CDR3 loop reads CASSLRTASYEQYF. The CDR3 DNA reads as TGCGCCAGCAGCTTAAGGACAGCGTCCTACGAGCAGTACTTC.